Listed here are 19 T cell receptor beta chains from one sample, sequenced in a study of molecular identifiers for immune sequencing clone quantification. TCRdb re-called the PCR reads with MiXCR, one entry per CDR3 protein. The sample yields 490,000 or so distinct CDR3 sequences, roughly 25% seen once. The sequenced sample consisted of naive CD8+ T cells from blood, with Jurkat cell RNA spiked in. The subset is: FACS-sorted CD8+CD4-CCR7+CD45RA+ naive T cells. Every receptor here comes from a human donor in good health. Some libraries in this study had Jurkat cell RNA spiked in.

This clonotype occurred a few times. The V and J genes are TRBV14 and TRBJ1-1; the D is unclear. V was shortened by 0 bases and J by 6 bases, with 14 bases between the two germline ends. The CDR3 length is 15 residues. The germline V gene has CDR1 SGHDN and CDR2 FVKESK. CDR3 bases: TGTGCCAGCAGCCAAGAACTGGGCCCGGTGGCTGAAGCTTTCTTT. Protein sequence: CASSQELGPVAEAFF.

About this clonotype itself: The germline gene is not matched at one end of the junction; a read error may be the cause. V usage is TRBV28 and J usage is TRBJ1-5; 11 nucleotides match TRBD1. The CDR3 extends over 18 amino acids. Germline V lookup: CDR1 MDHEN, CDR2 SYDVKM. CDR3: CTSSLKVRDRGFHQPQHF. CDR3 coding DNA: TGTACCAGCAGTTTAAAGGTTCGGGACAGGGGGTTTCATCAGCCCCAGCATTTT.

A word on this clonotype: One end of the junction varies from germline; a read error may be responsible. V usage is TRBV4-3 and J usage is TRBJ2-4; possibly TRBD1 for D (6 bases). The germline V gene encodes CDR1 LGHNA and CDR2 YSLEER. The CDR3 is made up of 18 amino acids. CDR3 sequence: CASSQDPVGGEAKNIRYF. In nucleotides, the CDR3 is TGCGCCAGCAGCCAAGATCCGGTAGGGGGTGAGGCCAAAAACATTCGGTACTTC.

This clonotype was counted only a few times. The rearrangement links TRBV9 to TRBJ2-5; 7 bases are shared with TRBD2. The germline CDR1 and CDR2 sequences are SGDLS and YYNGEE. Trimming removed 4 bases from V and 3 bases from J; junction bases left unmatched: 6. CDR3 length: 14 amino acids. The CDR3 region is CASSPDGGEETQYF. The CDR3 DNA reads TGTGCCAGCAGCCCAGATGGGGGGGAAGAGACCCAGTACTTC.

This clonotype was picked up a small number of times. This chain connects TRBV24-1 to TRBJ2-1; 8 bases are shared with TRBD2. Germline loops: CDR1 KGHDR, CDR2 SFDVKD. This CDR3 spans 13 amino acids. The junction had 4 bases not matched to a gene; V was cut back by 7 bases and J by 6 bases. The CDR3 region is CATRPGGGNEQFF. The CDR3, as DNA: TGTGCCACCAGGCCGGGGGGGGGCAATGAGCAGTTCTTC.

The J gene is TRBJ2-7, the V gene TRBV6-2 or TRBV6-3; possible D gene TRBD2, 6 bases. The germline V gene has CDR1 MNHEY and CDR2 SVGEGT. The CDR3 is 15 amino acids. Trimming removed 6 bases from V and 3 bases from J, with 18 bases in between. The CDR3 loop reads CASSLLVQRVYEQYF. The CDR3 nucleotides are TGTGCCAGCAGCCTACTAGTTCAGCGGGTCTACGAGCAGTACTTC.

The chain links TRBV7-6 to TRBJ2-2; TRBD2 agrees at 11 bases. This CDR3 comprises 17 residues. Germline V gives CDR1 SGHVS, CDR2 FNYEAQ. J was trimmed by 5 bases and V by 4 bases; bases with no gene match: 9. Written as DNA, the CDR3 is TGTGCCAGCAGCTCGACTCTAGCGGGGGGACGGACCGGGGAGCTGTTTTTT. Protein product: CASSSTLAGGRTGELFF.

The V and J genes are TRBV30 and TRBJ2-7, with a weak D call TRBD2 (5 bases). Germline values: CDR1 GTSNPN, CDR2 SVGIG (reference sequence). The CDR3 length is 14 residues. V dropped 1 base and J dropped 4 bases, with 14 bases sitting between them. CDR3 region: CAWSGTTRWYEQYF. CDR3 sequence (DNA): TGTGCCTGGAGTGGAACCACTAGATGGTACGAGCAGTACTTC.

In its sample, this clonotype was seen many times. The CDR3 is CSVVAGTTNTGELFF. The CDR3 nucleotides are TGCAGCGTTGTTGCGGGGACCACGAACACCGGGGAGCTGTTTTTT. The V and J genes are TRBV29-1 and TRBJ2-2, with a weak D call TRBD2 (6 bases). The V gene lost 4 bases and the J gene lost 0 bases, with 12 bases spanning the gap. Germline-derived CDR1 and CDR2 are SQVTM and ANQGSEA. This CDR3 is 15 amino acids long.

This clonotype has just a few counts. The chain employs TRBV7-2 and TRBJ1-1, with D possibly being TRBD1 (6 bases). The CDR3 totals 17 residues. Germline CDR1 is SGHTA and CDR2 is FQGNSA. V was clipped by 2 bases and J by 3 bases, with 19 bases between them. The CDR3 sequence is CASSLTGTMRTDTEAFF. DNA of the CDR3: TGTGCCAGCAGCTTAACCGGGACAATGAGGACGGACACTGAAGCTTTCTTT.

This clonotype was seen a handful of times. The chain is built from TRBV14 and TRBJ2-7; D call uncertain. CDR1 and CDR2 (germline): SGHDN, FVKESK. This CDR3 is built from 15 residues. V was cut by 1 base and J by 5 bases, with 15 bases left in between. The CDR3 bases are TGTGCCAGCAGCCAAGGTGTGGCTTATACCGACGAGCAGTACTTC. It yields the protein CASSQGVAYTDEQYF.

A remark on this clonotype: With a much larger clone just one base away, this may be a read error. This chain uses TRBV24-1 with TRBJ2-3; D unclear. The CDR3 extends over 12 amino acids. The V end was cut by 6 bases, the J end by 4 bases, with 7 bases between. In germline, CDR1 is KGHDR, CDR2 SFDVKD. The CDR3 DNA sequence: TGTGCCACCAGTTATTCCGCAGATACGCAGTATTTT. Its protein product is CATSYSADTQYF.

This clonotype was counted ten times or more. V is TRBV6-5 and J is TRBJ2-3; unclear D gene. Germline V gene sequence: CDR1 MNHEY, CDR2 SVGAGI. The CDR3 is 15 amino acids. The V end lost 3 bases, the J end lost 0 bases, and 10 bases lay between the germline ends. CDR3 in DNA: TGTGCCAGCAGTTATTCCCCAGGAAGCACAGATACGCAGTATTTT. Protein sequence: CASSYSPGSTDTQYF.

This clonotype was detected only a few times. The chain combines TRBV7-3 with TRBJ2-1; D is ambiguous. Looked up from germline, CDR1 is SGHTA and CDR2 is FQGTGA. This CDR3 is built from 16 residues. V was pared by 2 bases and J by 0 bases, with 11 bases between. The CDR3, as DNA: TGTGCCAGCAGCTTAGGCGTGGATAGCTCCTACAATGAGCAGTTCTTC. Its protein is CASSLGVDSSYNEQFF.

The table lists this clonotype with a count of one. An end of the junction does not agree with germline; a read error may underlie this. V and J are TRBV4-1 and TRBJ1-1; tentatively, D is TRBD1 (5 bases). Per the germline V gene, CDR1 is MGHRA and CDR2 is YSYEKL. CDR3 length: 14 residues. The CDR3 loop is CASSVGRRNTAAFF. The CDR3 nucleotides are TGCGCCAGCAGCGTGGGACGGCGGAACACTGCAGCTTTCTTT.

The CDR3 coding sequence is TGCGCCAGCAGTGAGTCAGGGAATGGCTACACCTTC. Residues: CASSESGNGYTF. The chain has TRBV10-2 and TRBJ1-2, with D unclear. The germline gives CDR1 WSHSY, CDR2 SAAADI. CDR3 length equals 12 residues. V was shortened by 0 bases and J by 6 bases, with 5 bases between the two germline ends.

The rearrangement uses TRBV7-8 and TRBJ1-1; TRBD1 aligns across 9 bases. CDR3 length: 15 residues. The ends lost 4 bases at V and 5 bases at J; junction bases unmatched: 8. CDR1 and CDR2 (germline): SGHVS, FQNEAQ. CDR3 in amino acids: CASSYGQGLKTEAFF. The DNA for the CDR3 is TGTGCCAGCAGCTACGGACAGGGGTTAAAGACTGAAGCTTTCTTT.

This clonotype was picked up a small number of times. The chain is built from TRBV4-3 and TRBJ2-3; possibly TRBD1 or TRBD2 for D (7 bases each). The CDR3 consists of 17 residues. Trimming cost V 0 bases and J 3 bases, with 16 bases left between them. Germline CDR1 and CDR2: LGHNA and YSLEER. This chain's CDR3 is CASSQDFPGGGTDTQYF. The CDR3 region has the DNA TGCGCCAGCAGCCAAGATTTTCCAGGGGGGGGAACAGATACGCAGTATTTT.

This clonotype was recorded a few times. V is TRBV7-8 and J is TRBJ2-7; perhaps TRBD2 as D (6 bases). Germline V CDR1 and CDR2: SGHVS, FQNEAQ. V gave up 0 bases and J gave up 7 bases, with 13 bases separating them. The CDR3 totals 14 residues. This chain's CDR3 is CASSLAYTAGEQYF. Here the CDR3 DNA reads TGTGCCAGCAGCTTAGCGTACACGGCGGGGGAGCAGTACTTC.